This T cell receptor (beta chain) was sequenced during a study of OX40 agonist ivuxolimab in advanced cancers. In the case of this clone: The antigen remains undetermined.

Study-level results: Researchers did not determine the expanded peripheral T cells' antigen specificity.

Some clones are missing from TCRdb's copy, which holds only in-frame ones; the method was immunoSEQ multiplex PCR. The table includes fewer than 100,000 clones, 84% detected once. The CDR3 runs to 14 residues. V lost 1 base and J 0 bases, leaving 7 bases between the germline ends. Germline CDR1 and CDR2: SGHRS and YFSETQ. The clonotype was recovered from an adult with an advanced solid tumor such as melanoma, head and neck, liver or kidney cancer. Material: CD4+ or CD8+ T cells sorted from blood, obtained in a trial of the OX40 agonist ivuxolimab. The chain carries TRBV5-1 and TRBJ1-1; D not resolved. CDR3 sequence (DNA): TGCGCCAGCAGCTTGCGGCAGGTGAACACTGAAGCTTTCTTT. Its translation: CASSLRQVNTEAFF.